This T cell receptor beta chain was identified in a study of vaccination and CD4 T cells after COVID-19. Turning to the study itself: Two of the convalescents were Hispanic, and the group consisted of six males and four females. Findings and limits, study-wide: Early post-infection timepoints were missing, and relatively few convalescent patients were studied. Convalescent patients showed a median 86.3% of reactive clones that were seen only post-vaccination.

This clonotype was detected only once. Antigen specificity is unknown. The Oncomine TCR Beta short-read assay sequenced DNA from cultured CD4+ T cells. TCRdb processed the PCR reads anew with MiXCR; each CDR3 protein has one entry. This table holds 6,500 to 7,500 distinct CDR3 sequences, roughly two fifths found once. The treatment is: approximately 10-day PBMC culture with coronavirus spike peptide pools or control peptides (ViraFEST assay). Those CD4+ T cells from the unexposed donor predate the COVID-19 pandemic (2011-2018). Antigen-specific T cell expansion with peptide pools preceded TCR sequencing in the ViraFEST approach. After removal of 0 bases from V and 7 bases from J, the junction contained 0 bases not matched to a gene. Germline-derived CDR1 and CDR2 are DFQATT and SNEGSKA (reference sequence). The CDR3 is 11 amino acids.

The rearrangement links TRBV20-1 to TRBJ2-7; 7 bases are a match to TRBD1. What was sequenced was CD4+ T cells from blood, cultured in vitro. The receptor was isolated from a human donor in good health. The CDR3 loop reads CSAREDREQYF. CDR3 DNA: TGCAGTGCTAGAGAGGACAGGGAGCAGTACTTC.